This T cell receptor beta chain was sequenced in a study of shared clonotypes between healthy human individuals. TCRdb's copy holds only in-frame clones and misses some; the assay was immunoSEQ multiplex PCR. The repertoire holds under 150,000 clones, with 55% to 80% as singletons. This CDR3 has 17 residues. V lost 1 base to trimming and J lost 0 bases, with 13 bases between them. Germline V lookup: CDR1 MDHEN, CDR2 SYDVKM. V and J are TRBV28 and TRBJ1-3; no definite D call. The specimen was memory CD8+ T cells sorted from blood. The subset denotes: CD45RO+ cells pooled with CCR7-negative TemRA cells. The sequence was obtained from a woman in her 30s in good health. The CDR3 DNA follows: TGTGCCAGCAGTTTATCTGGCAGCCACTTCTCTGGAAACACCATATATTTT. Its translation: CASSLSGSHFSGNTIYF. The complete variable domain, with remaining parts taken from reference TRBV28 and TRBJ1-3, reads DVKVTQSSRYLVKRTGEKVFLECVQDMDHENMFWYRQDPGLGLRLIYFSYDVKMKEKGDIPEGYSVSREKKERFSLILESASTNQTSMYLCASSLSGSHFSGNTIYFGEGSWLTVV.